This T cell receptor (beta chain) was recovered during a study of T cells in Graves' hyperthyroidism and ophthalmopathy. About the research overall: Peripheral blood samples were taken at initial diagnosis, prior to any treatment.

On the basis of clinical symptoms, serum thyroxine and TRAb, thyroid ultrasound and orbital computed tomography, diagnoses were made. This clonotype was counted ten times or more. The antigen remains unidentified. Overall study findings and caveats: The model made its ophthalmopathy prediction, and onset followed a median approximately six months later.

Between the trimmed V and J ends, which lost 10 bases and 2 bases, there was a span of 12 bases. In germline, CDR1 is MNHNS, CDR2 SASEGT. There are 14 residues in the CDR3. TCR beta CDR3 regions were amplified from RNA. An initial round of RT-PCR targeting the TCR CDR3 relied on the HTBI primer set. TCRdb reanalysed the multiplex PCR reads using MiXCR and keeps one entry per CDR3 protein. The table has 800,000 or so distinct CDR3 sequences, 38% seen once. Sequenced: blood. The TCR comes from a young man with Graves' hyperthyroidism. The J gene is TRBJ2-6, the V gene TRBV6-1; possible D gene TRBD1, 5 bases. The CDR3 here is CATRSQAGANVLTF. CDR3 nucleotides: TGTGCCACCCGTTCACAGGCTGGGGCCAACGTCCTGACTTTC.